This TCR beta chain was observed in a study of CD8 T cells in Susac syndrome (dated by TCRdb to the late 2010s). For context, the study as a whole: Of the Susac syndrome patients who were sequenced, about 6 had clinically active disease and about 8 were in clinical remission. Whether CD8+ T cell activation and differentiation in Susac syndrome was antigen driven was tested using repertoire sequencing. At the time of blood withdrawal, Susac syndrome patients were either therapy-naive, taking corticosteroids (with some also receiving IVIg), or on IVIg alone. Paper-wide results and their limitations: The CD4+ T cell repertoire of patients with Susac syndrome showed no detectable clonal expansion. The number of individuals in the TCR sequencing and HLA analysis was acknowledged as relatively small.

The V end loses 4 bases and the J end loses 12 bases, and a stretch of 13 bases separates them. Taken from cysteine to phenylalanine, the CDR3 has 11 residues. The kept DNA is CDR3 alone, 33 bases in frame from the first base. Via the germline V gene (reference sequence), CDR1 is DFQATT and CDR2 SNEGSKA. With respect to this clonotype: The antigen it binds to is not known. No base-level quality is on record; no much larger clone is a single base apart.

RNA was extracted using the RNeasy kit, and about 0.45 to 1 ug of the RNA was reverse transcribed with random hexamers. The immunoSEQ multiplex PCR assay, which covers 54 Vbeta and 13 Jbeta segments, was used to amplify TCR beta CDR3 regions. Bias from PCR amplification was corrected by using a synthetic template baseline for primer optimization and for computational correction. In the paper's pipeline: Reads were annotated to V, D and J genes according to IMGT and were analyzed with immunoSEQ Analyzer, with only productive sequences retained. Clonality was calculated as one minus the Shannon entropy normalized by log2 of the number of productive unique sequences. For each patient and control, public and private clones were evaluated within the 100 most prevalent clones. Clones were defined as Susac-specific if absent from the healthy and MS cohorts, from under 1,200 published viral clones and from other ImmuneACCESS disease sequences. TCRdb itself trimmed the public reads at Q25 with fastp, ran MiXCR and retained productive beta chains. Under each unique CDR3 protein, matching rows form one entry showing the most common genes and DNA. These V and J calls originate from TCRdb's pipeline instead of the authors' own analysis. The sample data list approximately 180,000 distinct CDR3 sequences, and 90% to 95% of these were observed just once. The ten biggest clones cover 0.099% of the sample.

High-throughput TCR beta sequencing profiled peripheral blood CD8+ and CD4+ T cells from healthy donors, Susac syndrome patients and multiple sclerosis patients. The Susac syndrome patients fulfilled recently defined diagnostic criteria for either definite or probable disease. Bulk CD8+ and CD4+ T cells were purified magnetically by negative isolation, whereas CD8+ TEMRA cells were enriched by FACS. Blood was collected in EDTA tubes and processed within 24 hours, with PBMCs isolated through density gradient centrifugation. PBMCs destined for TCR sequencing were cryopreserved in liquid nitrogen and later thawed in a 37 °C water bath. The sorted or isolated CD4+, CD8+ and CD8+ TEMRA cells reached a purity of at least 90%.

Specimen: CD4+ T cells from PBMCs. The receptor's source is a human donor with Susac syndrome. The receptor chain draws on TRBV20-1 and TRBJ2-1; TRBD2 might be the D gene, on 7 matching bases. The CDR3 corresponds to CSAKTGGLQFF. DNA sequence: TGCAGTGCTAAAACGGGGGGCTTGCAGTTCTTC.